This TCR beta chain emerged from a study of blood T cells in healthy people across ages. There are a few counts of this clonotype. Each donor supplied ten milliliters of peripheral blood. Germline V gene lookup returns CDR1 SGHRS and CDR2 YFSETQ. This CDR3 is built from 15 residues. Together with a sample-barcoded 5' primer, a J-beta primer mix was included in a second PCR lasting about 6 to 11 cycles. Tagging of each cDNA molecule was performed by a template-switch adaptor with 12 random nucleotides. TCRdb re-derived calls from the 5' RACE reads in MiXCR, one entry per CDR3 protein. In the table there are around 990,000 distinct CDR3 sequences, 35% to 45% of which are singletons.

The TCR was taken from a man younger than 35 in good health. The specimen sequenced was blood. The chain combines TRBV5-1 with TRBJ2-1; 8 bases fit TRBD1. The J call is doubtful: the DNA matches TRBJ2-7 better. This CDR3 reads CASRSTGTGYNEQYF. CDR3 coding DNA: TGCGCCAGCAGATCTACCGGGACAGGCTACAATGAGCAGTACTTC.